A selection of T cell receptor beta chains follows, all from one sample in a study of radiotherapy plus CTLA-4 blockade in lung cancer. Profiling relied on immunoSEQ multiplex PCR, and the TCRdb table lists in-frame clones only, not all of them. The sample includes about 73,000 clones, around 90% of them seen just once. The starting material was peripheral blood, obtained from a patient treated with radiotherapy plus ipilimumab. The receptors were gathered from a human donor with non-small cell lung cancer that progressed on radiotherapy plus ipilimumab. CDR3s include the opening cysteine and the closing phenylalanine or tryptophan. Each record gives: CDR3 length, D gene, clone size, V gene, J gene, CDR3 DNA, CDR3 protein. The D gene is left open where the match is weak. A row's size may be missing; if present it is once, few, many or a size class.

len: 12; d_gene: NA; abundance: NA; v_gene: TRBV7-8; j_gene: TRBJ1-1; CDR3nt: TGTGCCAGCAGCTATAAGAACACTGAAGCTTTCTTT; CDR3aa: CASSYKNTEAFF
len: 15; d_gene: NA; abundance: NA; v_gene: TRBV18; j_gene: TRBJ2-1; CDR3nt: TGTGCCAGCTCACAGGACAGAAGCTCCTACAATGAGCAGTTCTTC; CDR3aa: CASSQDRSSYNEQFF
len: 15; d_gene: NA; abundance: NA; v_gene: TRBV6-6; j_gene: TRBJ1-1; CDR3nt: TGTGCCAGCAGTTTCCTACCGACAGGAGACACTGAAGCTTTCTTT; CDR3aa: CASSFLPTGDTEAFF
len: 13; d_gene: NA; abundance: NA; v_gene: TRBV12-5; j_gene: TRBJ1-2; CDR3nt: TGTGCTAGTGGTTTCCGGGACACCTATGGCTACACCTTC; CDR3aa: CASGFRDTYGYTF
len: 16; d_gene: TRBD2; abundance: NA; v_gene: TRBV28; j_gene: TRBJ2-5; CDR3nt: TGTGCCAGCAGTTCCTACTCTAGCGGGAGGGTGGAGACCCAGTACTTC; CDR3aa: CASSSYSSGRVETQYF
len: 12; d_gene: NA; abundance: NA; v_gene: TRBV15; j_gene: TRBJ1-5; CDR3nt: TGTGCCACTAGACAGGTCAATCAGCCCCAGCATTTT; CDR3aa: CATRQVNQPQHF
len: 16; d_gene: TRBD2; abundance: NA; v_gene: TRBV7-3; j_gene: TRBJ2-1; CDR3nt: TGTGCCAGCAGCAAAGGACTAGCGGGTGATGGCAATGAGCAGTTCTTC; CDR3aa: CASSKGLAGDGNEQFF
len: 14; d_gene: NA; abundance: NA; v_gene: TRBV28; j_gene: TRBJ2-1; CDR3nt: TGTGCCAGCAGTTACGCCCAGGGGAGTAATGAGCAGTTCTTC; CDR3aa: CASSYAQGSNEQFF
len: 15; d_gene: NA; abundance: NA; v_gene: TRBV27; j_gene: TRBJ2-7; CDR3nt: TGTGCCAGCAGTTTGAGAACTCGCCAGACCTACGAGCAGTACTTC; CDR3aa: CASSLRTRQTYEQYF
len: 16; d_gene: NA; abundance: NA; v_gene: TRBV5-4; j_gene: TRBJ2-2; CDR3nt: TGTGCCAGCAGCTTTGATTTGAGGGGGGCTTCCGGGGAGCTGTTTTTT; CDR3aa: CASSFDLRGASGELFF
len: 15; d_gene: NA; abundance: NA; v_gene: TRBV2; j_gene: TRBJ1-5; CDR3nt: TGTGCCAGCAGTGAAGCGGGAGGGGTCAATCAGCCCCAGCATTTT; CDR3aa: CASSEAGGVNQPQHF
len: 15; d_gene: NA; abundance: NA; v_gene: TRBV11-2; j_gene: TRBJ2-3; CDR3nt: TGTGCCAGCGATGACACAGGGATCGGCACAGATACGCAGTATTTT; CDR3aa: CASDDTGIGTDTQYF
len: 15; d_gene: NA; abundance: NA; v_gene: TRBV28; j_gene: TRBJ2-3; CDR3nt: TGTGCCAGCAGTTTACCCCGGGAGTCCACAGATACGCAGTATTTT; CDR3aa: CASSLPRESTDTQYF
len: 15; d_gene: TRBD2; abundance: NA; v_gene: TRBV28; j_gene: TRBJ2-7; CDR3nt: TGTGCCAGCAGTTTATTCGGGGGAGGGGTTGACGAGCAGTACTTC; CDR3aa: CASSLFGGGVDEQYF
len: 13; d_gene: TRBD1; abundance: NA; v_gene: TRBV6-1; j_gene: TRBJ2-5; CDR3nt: TGTGCCACCGAGGACAGGGTAGCGGAGACCCAGTACTTC; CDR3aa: CATEDRVAETQYF
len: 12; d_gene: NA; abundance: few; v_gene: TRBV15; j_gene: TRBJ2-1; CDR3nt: TGTGCCACCAGCAGAGGAGTCGATGAGCAGTTCTTC; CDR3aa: CATSRGVDEQFF
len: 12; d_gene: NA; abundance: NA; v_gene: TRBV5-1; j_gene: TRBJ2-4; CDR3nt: TGCGCCAGTACCCCGCATCTTGGCATTCAGTACTTC; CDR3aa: CASTPHLGIQYF
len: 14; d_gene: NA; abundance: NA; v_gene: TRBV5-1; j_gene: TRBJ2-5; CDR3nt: TGCGCCAGCAGCTTGGGGGGGAAACAAGAGACCCAGTACTTC; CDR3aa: CASSLGGKQETQYF
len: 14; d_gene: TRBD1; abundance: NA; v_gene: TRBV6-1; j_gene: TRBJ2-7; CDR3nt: TGTGCCAGCACCTGGGGACAGGGGGCCTACGAGCAGTACTTC; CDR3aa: CASTWGQGAYEQYF
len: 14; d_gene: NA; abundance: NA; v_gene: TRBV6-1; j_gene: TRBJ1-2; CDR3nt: TGTGCCAGCAGTGAAGGCTACGGGGTGGATGGCTACACCTTC; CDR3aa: CASSEGYGVDGYTF
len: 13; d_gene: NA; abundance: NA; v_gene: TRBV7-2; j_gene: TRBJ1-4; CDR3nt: TGTGCCAGCAGCTTAGTTTTCGCCGAAAAACTGTTTTTT; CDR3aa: CASSLVFAEKLFF
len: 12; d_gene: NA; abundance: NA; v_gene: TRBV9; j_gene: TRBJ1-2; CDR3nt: TGTGCCAGCGGTCCGGTAAACTATGGCTACACCTTC; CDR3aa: CASGPVNYGYTF
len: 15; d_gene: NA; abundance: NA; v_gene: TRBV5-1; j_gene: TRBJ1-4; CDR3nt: TGCGCCAGCAGCTTGAGTGGGGCGCGGGGTGAAAAACTGTTTTTT; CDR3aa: CASSLSGARGEKLFF
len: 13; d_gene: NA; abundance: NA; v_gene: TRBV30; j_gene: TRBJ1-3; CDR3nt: TGTGCCTGGACGAAGGGCTTTGGAAACACCATATATTTT; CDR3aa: CAWTKGFGNTIYF
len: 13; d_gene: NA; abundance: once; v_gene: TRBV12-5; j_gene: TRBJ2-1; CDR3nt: TGTGCTAGCGCCCAGCGGTCCTACAATGAGCAGTTCTTC; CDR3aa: CASAQRSYNEQFF
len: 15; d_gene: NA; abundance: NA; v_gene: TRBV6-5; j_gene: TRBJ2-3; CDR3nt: TGTGCCAGCAGTTGGGGACCCTATGGCGCAGATACGCAGTATTTT; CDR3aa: CASSWGPYGADTQYF
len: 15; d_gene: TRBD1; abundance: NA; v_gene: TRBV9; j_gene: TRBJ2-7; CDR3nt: TGTGCCAGCAGCGTAACAGGGGGCCTGGCCTACGAGCAGTACTTC; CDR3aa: CASSVTGGLAYEQYF
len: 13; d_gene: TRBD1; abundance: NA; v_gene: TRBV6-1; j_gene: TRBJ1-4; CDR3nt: TGTGCCAGCACTCAGGGGGCCTCTGAAAAACTGTTTTTT; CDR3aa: CASTQGASEKLFF
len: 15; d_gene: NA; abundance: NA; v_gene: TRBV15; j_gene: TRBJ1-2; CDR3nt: TGTGCCACCAGCAGAGAGGGCGCCAGCAGCTATGGCTACACCTTC; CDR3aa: CATSREGASSYGYTF
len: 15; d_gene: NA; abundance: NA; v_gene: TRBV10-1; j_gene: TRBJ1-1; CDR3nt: TGCGCCAGCACCCCGGTCGCAGAAACGAACACTGAAGCTTTCTTT; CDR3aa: CASTPVAETNTEAFF
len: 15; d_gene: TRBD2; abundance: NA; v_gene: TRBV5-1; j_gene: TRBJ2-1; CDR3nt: TGCGCCAGCAGCAGCGGGACTAGCGGCAACAATGAGCAGTTCTTC; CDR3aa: CASSSGTSGNNEQFF
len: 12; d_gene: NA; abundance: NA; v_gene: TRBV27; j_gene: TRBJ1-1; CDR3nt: TGTGCCAGCAGCCCTTCGGGGGGTGAAGCTTTCTTT; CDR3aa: CASSPSGGEAFF
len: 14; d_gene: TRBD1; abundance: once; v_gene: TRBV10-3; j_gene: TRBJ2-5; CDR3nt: TGTGCCATCAGGGGGACAGGGGGCGAGGAGACCCAGTACTTC; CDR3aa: CAIRGTGGEETQYF
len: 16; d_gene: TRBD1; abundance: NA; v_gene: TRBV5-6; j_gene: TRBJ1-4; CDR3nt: TGTGCCAGCAGCGCGACAGGGGGCCTAACTAATGAAAAACTGTTTTTT; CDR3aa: CASSATGGLTNEKLFF
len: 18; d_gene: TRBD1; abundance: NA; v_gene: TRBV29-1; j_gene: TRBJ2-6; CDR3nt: TGCAGCGTTGATGGTGGGACAGGAGCCCTCTCTGGGGCCAACGTCCTGACTTTC; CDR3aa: CSVDGGTGALSGANVLTF
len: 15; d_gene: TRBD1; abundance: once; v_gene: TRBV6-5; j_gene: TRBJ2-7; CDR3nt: TGTGCCAGCACCCCTCCGGGACAGGGCTCCTACGAGCAGTACTTC; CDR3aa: CASTPPGQGSYEQYF
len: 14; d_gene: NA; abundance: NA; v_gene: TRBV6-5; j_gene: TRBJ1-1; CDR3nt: TGTGCCAGCAGTTACTCGGGGGGAGGCACTGAAGCTTTCTTT; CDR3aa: CASSYSGGGTEAFF
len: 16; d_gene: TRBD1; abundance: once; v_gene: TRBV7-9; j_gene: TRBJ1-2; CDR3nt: TGTGCCAGCAGCTTCAAATTGACAGGGGAGAACTATGGCTACACCTTC; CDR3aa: CASSFKLTGENYGYTF
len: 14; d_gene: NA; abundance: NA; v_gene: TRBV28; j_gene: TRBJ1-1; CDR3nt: TGTGCCAGCAGTTTACAGTTCATGAACACTGAAGCTTTCTTT; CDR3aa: CASSLQFMNTEAFF